Presented here are 29 T cell receptor beta chains from one specimen sequenced in a study of T cell responses to AZD1222 COVID-19 vaccine. The data were produced by immunoSEQ multiplex PCR, yet TCRdb's version contains in-frame clones alone and is incomplete. The profile shows about 130,000 clones, approximately 91% of them singletons. Sequenced here: peripheral blood, sampled 28 days after the second AZD1222 dose. All receptors come from an adult who received the AZD1222 COVID-19 vaccine.

CDR3 amino acids: CASSEETQYF. For the CDR3, the DNA is TGTGCCAGCAGTGAGGAGACCCAGTACTTC. This chain links TRBV2 with TRBJ2-5, with D uncertain. The V and J ends lost 3 bases and 5 bases respectively, with 1 base between them. Germline V gene lookup returns CDR1 SNHLY and CDR2 FYNNEI. The CDR3 covers 10 residues.

The gene calls are TRBV5-1 and TRBJ2-6; 8 bases line up with TRBD1. CDR3 length: 20 residues. The junction had 11 bases not matched to a gene; V was cut back by 0 bases and J by 0 bases. Germline CDR1 is SGHRS and CDR2 is YFSETQ. The CDR3: CASSLVAPGQANSGANVLTF. The DNA of the CDR3 is TGCGCCAGCAGCTTGGTAGCCCCGGGACAGGCGAACTCTGGGGCCAACGTCCTGACTTTC.

CDR3 DNA sequence: TGTGCCAGCAGCAGATCTAGCGGGATGTACGAGCAGTACTTC. It codes for CASSRSSGMYEQYF. The rearrangement joins TRBV5-4 to TRBJ2-7; 9 positions match TRBD2. Trimming removed 4 bases from V and 4 bases from J; junction bases left unmatched: 6. Germline CDR1 reads SGHNT; CDR2 reads YYREEE (reference sequence). The CDR3 sequence is 14 residues long.

The chain uses TRBV4-1 and TRBJ1-6; maybe TRBD1 (6 bases). From germline, CDR1 is MGHRA and CDR2 YSYEKL. V shed 2 bases and J shed 7 bases, with 12 bases lying between them. There are 15 residues in the CDR3. The DNA for the CDR3 is TGCGCCAGCAGCCAAACCAGGGGCCAAAATTCACCCCTCCACTTT. Translating it yields CASSQTRGQNSPLHF.

This chain joins TRBV27 and TRBJ2-7, with 8 bases that match TRBD1. V gave up 5 bases and J gave up 5 bases; unmatched junction bases: 11. The CDR3 runs 15 residues. Germline CDR1 reads MNHEY; CDR2 reads SMNVEV (reference sequence). The CDR3 sequence is CASSTREDRVHEQYF. In DNA, the CDR3 is TGTGCCAGCAGTACCCGAGAGGACAGGGTCCACGAGCAGTACTTC.

The CDR3 reads CASSNGRFGRTGREKLFF. As DNA, the CDR3 is TGTGCCAGCAGCAATGGCCGATTTGGGCGGACAGGGCGGGAAAAACTGTTTTTT. The rearrangement links TRBV21-1 to TRBJ1-4; the table gives TRBD1 as D, unverified against the DNA. TRBV21-1 represents a pseudogene. The CDR3 extends over 18 amino acids.

The chain uses TRBV30 and TRBJ2-1, with D possibly matching TRBD2 (5 bases). V was clipped by 2 bases and J by 2 bases, with 7 bases between them. This CDR3 contains 13 residues. From germline, CDR1 is GTSNPN and CDR2 SVGIG (reference sequence). CDR3 nucleotides: TGTGCCTGGAGTAGCGGAACCTACAATGAGCAGTTCTTC. Protein: CAWSSGTYNEQFF.

The chain employs TRBV7-2 and TRBJ2-5; TRBD1 matches 8 bases. The J segment lost 4 bases and the V segment lost 5 bases, leaving 6 bases of the junction unmatched. Germline CDR1 and CDR2: SGHTA and FQGNSA. The CDR3 loop spans 14 amino acids. CDR3 sequence (DNA): TGTGCCAGCAGCCTGCAGGGGGCTGGAGAGACCCAGTACTTC. Translating gives CASSLQGAGETQYF.

The rearrangement joins TRBV9 to TRBJ1-2, with a weak D call TRBD1 (5 bases). The germline V gene has CDR1 SGDLS and CDR2 YYNGEE. This CDR3 has 15 amino acids. Trimming cost V 4 bases and J 4 bases, with 17 bases left between them. The CDR3 DNA reads as TGTGCCAGCAGCCACGATTGGGGGGGAGGCTATGGCTACACCTTC. This sequence encodes CASSHDWGGGYGYTF.

The CDR3 is CASSLSPREHSPLHF. The CDR3, as DNA: TGTGCCAGCAGCTTATCTCCTAGGGAGCATTCACCCCTCCACTTT. This sequence joins TRBV7-3 and TRBJ1-6; D is undetermined. Deletions cut 2 bases from V and 8 bases from J, with 13 bases between. Germline V CDR1 and CDR2: SGHTA, FQGTGA. CDR3 size: 15 residues.

The rearrangement joins TRBV18 to TRBJ1-1; D may be TRBD1 (5 bases). The germline V and J ends were trimmed by 3 bases and 3 bases, with 17 bases remaining between them. CDR1 and CDR2 from the germline V gene are KGHSH and LQKENI. The CDR3 spans 16 residues. As DNA, the CDR3 is TGTGCCAGCTCACCTTCCCCCGCAGGGCGGGACACTGAAGCTTTCTTT. Translation: CASSPSPAGRDTEAFF.

This chain links TRBV28 with TRBJ1-2, with D maybe TRBD1 (5 bases). CDR3 size: 13 residues. Looked up from germline, CDR1 is MDHEN and CDR2 is SYDVKM. V lost 3 bases and J lost 8, with 13 bases in between. CDR3 in amino acids: CASSFGGRDGYTF. As DNA, the CDR3 is TGTGCCAGCAGTTTCGGTGGCAGGGACGGCTACACCTTC.

The V call is TRBV7-3, the J call TRBJ2-2; maybe TRBD2 (5 bases). This CDR3 region has 16 residues. The germline CDR1 and CDR2 sequences are SGHTA and FQGTGA. V was pared by 0 bases and J by 0 bases, with 8 bases between. This CDR3 is CASSLTSASNTGELFF. The CDR3 nucleotides are TGTGCCAGCAGCTTAACTAGCGCCTCGAACACCGGGGAGCTGTTTTTT.

The chain combines TRBV2 with TRBJ1-2, with no clear D. The length of the CDR3 is 10 residues. V lost 4 bases and J lost 6, with 3 bases in between. Germline-derived CDR1 and CDR2 are SNHLY and FYNNEI. Here the CDR3 reads CASSVDGYTF. The CDR3 DNA reads TGTGCCAGCAGTGTAGATGGCTACACCTTC.

The rearrangement uses TRBV9 and TRBJ2-3; D remains ambiguous. The CDR3 spans 15 residues. V lost 0 bases, J lost 0 bases, and 8 bases lay in between. Germline lookup yields CDR1 SGDLS and CDR2 YYNGEE. The chain's CDR3 is CASSVGHLSTDTQYF. The CDR3 DNA sequence: TGTGCCAGCAGCGTAGGACATCTAAGCACAGATACGCAGTATTTT.

The chain employs TRBV7-9 and TRBJ1-4; D is unresolved. Germline assignment: CDR1 SEHNR and CDR2 FQNEAQ (reference sequence). This CDR3 is built from 14 residues. V was trimmed by 5 bases and J by 0 bases, leaving 7 bases between them. This chain's CDR3 is CASSLQSTNEKLFF. The CDR3 DNA reads TGTGCCAGCAGCCTACAATCAACTAATGAAAAACTGTTTTTT.

This clone was detected only once. The V call is TRBV18, the J call TRBJ1-4, with D unclear. Trimming left V 0 bases short and J 5 bases short, with 10 bases between. From germline, CDR1 is KGHSH and CDR2 LQKENI. This CDR3 has 15 residues. The CDR3 coding sequence is TGTGCCAGCTCACCACCTGGCAGTTTAAATGAAAAACTGTTTTTT. Protein sequence: CASSPPGSLNEKLFF.

The CDR3 DNA sequence: TGTGCCAGCAGCAAAGATAGGGGGACAGGTCTTTCTTCCGAGCAGTACTTC. Protein: CASSKDRGTGLSSEQYF. The rearrangement joins TRBV21-1 to TRBJ2-7; the DNA was not compared with TRBD1, the D call given in the table. TRBV21-1 represents a pseudogene. The CDR3 covers 17 residues.

V gene TRBV12-3 or TRBV12-4 combines with J gene TRBJ2-7; D is uncertain. The length of the CDR3 is 11 residues. Trimming stripped 1 base from V and 4 bases from J, with 2 bases between. The CDR3 loop is CASSLEYEQYF. The CDR3 coding sequence is TGTGCCAGCAGTTTAGAGTACGAGCAGTACTTC.

The chain employs TRBV28 and TRBJ1-2, with a tentative D call TRBD1 (5 bases). This CDR3 contains 11 residues. The germline CDR1 and CDR2 sequences are MDHEN and SYDVKM. Trimming took off 6 bases at V and 6 bases at J, with 8 bases between the two ends. CDR3 protein: CASSQGNGYTF. CDR3 in DNA: TGTGCCAGCAGCCAGGGAAATGGCTACACCTTC.

The chain couples TRBV7-9 to TRBJ1-5, with D hard to call. The CDR3 spans 12 residues. Trimming left V 3 bases short and J 5 bases short, with 5 bases between. The germline CDR1 and CDR2 sequences are SEHNR and FQNEAQ (reference sequence). As DNA, the CDR3 is TGTGCCAGCAGCTTTGGGGATCAGCCCCAGCATTTT. Its translation is CASSFGDQPQHF. Complete variable domain (other parts from reference TRBV7-9 and TRBJ1-5): DTGVSQNPRHKITKRGQNVTFRCDPISEHNRLYWYRQTLGQGPEFLTYFQNEAQLEKSRLLSDRFSAERPKGSFSTLEIQRTEQGDSAMYLCASSFGDQPQHFGDGTRLSIL.

The chain couples TRBV5-1 to TRBJ1-3; no clear D gene. There are 15 residues in the CDR3. The V and J ends lost 4 bases and 0 bases respectively, with 11 bases between them. Germline V gene data show CDR1 as SGHRS and CDR2 as YFSETQ. This chain's CDR3 is CASSTTGNSGNTIYF. CDR3 nucleotide sequence: TGCGCCAGCAGCACTACCGGGAACTCTGGAAACACCATATATTTT.

This chain uses TRBV7-9 with TRBJ2-7; 13 bases fit TRBD2. The CDR3 consists of 18 residues. The trim removed 5 bases at V and 0 bases at J, leaving 10 bases unmatched. Germline lookup yields CDR1 SEHNR and CDR2 FQNEAQ (reference sequence). CDR3 nucleotide sequence: TGTGCCAGCAGCCAAACCGGGACTAGCGGGAAACGCTCCTACGAGCAGTACTTC. It specifies CASSQTGTSGKRSYEQYF.

This clone turned up a few times. The rearrangement uses TRBV2 and TRBJ1-2, with 8 bases matching TRBD1. Germline trimming cut 6 bases from V and 5 bases from J; bases unmatched to any gene: 5. Germline V gene data show CDR1 as SNHLY and CDR2 as FYNNEI. CDR3 length: 13 residues. CDR3 region: CASSLQGVYGYTF. CDR3 in DNA: TGTGCCAGCAGCTTACAGGGGGTTTATGGCTACACCTTC.

The gene calls are TRBV6-2 or TRBV6-3 and TRBJ1-2; D is uncertain. This CDR3 region has 12 residues. Germline V lookup: CDR1 MNHEY, CDR2 SVGEGT. The ends were cut back, 6 bases at V and 4 bases at J, with 9 bases in the middle. The CDR3 protein is CASSQSTYGYTF. For the CDR3, the DNA is TGTGCCAGCAGCCAGAGTACCTATGGCTACACCTTC.

This chain links TRBV12-3 or TRBV12-4 with TRBJ1-2, with D maybe TRBD1 (5 bases). The CDR3 spans 13 residues. The ends were cut back, 3 bases at V and 8 bases at J, with 13 bases in the middle. The CDR3 loop reads CASSFRGSGGYTF. The CDR3 nucleotides read TGTGCCAGCAGTTTTAGGGGATCGGGGGGCTACACCTTC.

The chain combines TRBV29-1 with TRBJ1-1; D perhaps matches TRBD1 (6 bases). V lost 2 bases and J 4 bases, leaving 17 bases between the germline ends. Germline CDR1 reads SQVTM; CDR2 reads ANQGSEA. The CDR3 has 15 residues. The CDR3 bases are TGCAGCGTTGAACCCTCCAGGGGTAGGGGCACTGAAGCTTTCTTT. It is translated as CSVEPSRGRGTEAFF.

The V gene is TRBV3-1 (or the pseudogene TRBV3-2), the J gene TRBJ1-4, with D possibly being TRBD1 (6 bases). CDR1 is LGHDT, CDR2 YNNKEL, per germline (reference sequence). Between the trimmed V and J ends, which lost 6 bases and 6 bases, there was a span of 17 bases. The length of the CDR3 is 15 residues. The CDR3 DNA follows: TGTGCCAGCAGGTACTCAGGGTCAGGGGATGAAAAACTGTTTTTT. It translates to CASRYSGSGDEKLFF.

V gene TRBV6-5 combines with J gene TRBJ1-1; TRBD1 is a possible D gene (6 bases). The germline gives CDR1 MNHEY, CDR2 SVGAGI. The CDR3 is 14 amino acids. V was trimmed by 2 bases and J by 5 bases, leaving 12 bases between them. CDR3 bases: TGTGCCAGCAGTTACGTACAGGGTAGGACTGAAGCTTTCTTT. Amino acid sequence: CASSYVQGRTEAFF.